The following is a T cell receptor beta chain sequence with its context. As yet, its antigen is unknown. Germline V lookup: CDR1 SGHDT, CDR2 YYEEEE. V gave up 3 bases and J gave up 4 bases, with 5 bases separating them. The CDR3 extends over 11 amino acids. The data belong to a study of cytomegalovirus exposure and HLA in healthy donors. The study's findings and limits: Reportedly, cytomegalovirus status was diagnosed with high sensitivity and specificity. According to the study, 160 or so TCR beta chains were cytomegalovirus-associated. Most TCR sequences were rare, but some public TCRs occurred in many donors.

The primer mix had 60 Vbeta and 13 Jbeta primers. The assay was immunoSEQ multiplex PCR, and TCRdb's table has in-frame clones only and misses some. The table has 200,000 to 250,000 clones, roughly 70% seen once. Healthy bone marrow donors formed the donor group. Sequenced input: PBMCs. The sequence came from a woman aged 25 to 39 in good health and CMV-seronegative. The chain couples TRBV5-6 to TRBJ2-7, with unresolved D. The CDR3 loop reads CASSSNYEQYF. The CDR3, as DNA: TGTGCCAGCAGCTCTAATTACGAGCAGTACTTC.